Following are 8 T cell receptor beta chains from one sample sequenced in a study of regulatory T cells in long-lasting Graves disease. Indicated time point: newly diagnosed GD, antithyroid drugs for less than 3 months. Following extraction of RNA from PBMCs, that RNA was used to make the TCR library. Libraries of TCR beta came from iRepertoire HTBI primers plus Arm-PCR of CDR3 regions. TCRdb recomputed calls from the multiplex PCR reads with MiXCR, one row per CDR3 protein. The sample shows 360,000 or so distinct CDR3 sequences, about 17% of them seen only once. The data were also submitted as part of a second study, on T cells in Graves' hyperthyroidism and ophthalmopathy.

Specimen: peripheral blood mononuclear cells (PBMCs), collected at new diagnosis, from a patient treated with antithyroid drugs. These TCRs come from a woman between 18 and 29 years old with Graves disease.

This clonotype was observed at least ten times. The chain uses TRBV2 and TRBJ1-1; the match to TRBD1 covers 9 bases. Germline assignment: CDR1 SNHLY and CDR2 FYNNEI. Trimming cost V 6 bases and J 8 bases; bases outside gene matches: 7. CDR3 length: 13 residues. The CDR3 region has the DNA TGTGCCAGCAGCCGAAACAGGGGGCAGGAAGCTTTCTTT. Amino acids: CASSRNRGQEAFF.

J is TRBJ2-7 and V is TRBV7-3; 9 bases fit TRBD1. With 4 bases clipped from V and 7 bases from J, the junction kept 8 bases outside the gene matches. CDR1 SGHTA and CDR2 FQGTGA come from the germline V gene. CDR3 length: 14 residues. Written as DNA, the CDR3 is TGTGCCAGCAGCTCCGGACAGGGGAGCGGGGAGCAGTACTTC. It encodes CASSSGQGSGEQYF.

This clonotype was observed at least ten times. The J gene is TRBJ2-2, the V gene TRBV6-5; the D gene is possibly TRBD2 (6 bases). V lost 0 bases, J lost 5 bases, and 13 bases lay in between. Germline lookup yields CDR1 MNHEY and CDR2 SVGAGI. This CDR3 is 16 amino acids long. The DNA for the CDR3 is TGTGCCAGCAGTTACTCTCTTGCCCGGGGGACCGGGGAGCTGTTTTTT. Protein sequence: CASSYSLARGTGELFF.

Worth noting for this clonotype: A far larger clone is a single base away, which makes a read error likely. The genes are TRBV28 and TRBJ1-1, with unresolved D. The CDR3 totals 13 residues. V shed 5 bases and J shed 6 bases, with 13 bases lying between them. The germline gives CDR1 MDHEN, CDR2 SYDVKM. The CDR3 is CASSQAQWAEAFF. The CDR3 DNA follows: TGTGCCAGCAGTCAAGCACAGTGGGCTGAAGCTTTCTTT.

In this sample, this clonotype turned up once. The chain recombines TRBV11-2 with TRBJ2-7; 11 bases agree with TRBD2. V was pared by 5 bases and J by 5 bases, with 8 bases of the junction left unmatched. The CDR3 is 15 amino acids. CDR1 and CDR2 from the germline V gene are SGHAT and FQNNGV. CDR3 bases: TGTGCCAGCAGCGGTAGCGGGAGGGCCGGGAACGAGCAGTACTTC. It encodes CASSGSGRAGNEQYF.

This clonotype showed up many times. The rearrangement joins TRBV30 to TRBJ2-4; D is uncertain. Germline V lookup: CDR1 GTSNPN, CDR2 SVGIG (reference sequence). Trimming stripped 0 bases from V and 7 bases from J, with 4 bases between. There are 11 residues in the CDR3. CDR3 nucleotide sequence: TGTGCCTGGAGTGTACAGAACATTCAGTACTTC. Encoded protein: CAWSVQNIQYF.

The chain uses TRBV30 and TRBJ2-3; D gene uncertain. This CDR3 has 14 residues. Germline lookup yields CDR1 GTSNPN and CDR2 SVGIG (reference sequence). Trimming removed 1 base at V and 0 bases at J, with 8 bases between. As DNA, the CDR3 is TGTGCCTGGAGTGCCGGGTCCAGCACAGATACGCAGTATTTT. It specifies CAWSAGSSTDTQYF.

Ten or more counts support this clonotype. The chain combines TRBV20-1 with TRBJ2-1, with a weak D call TRBD2 (6 bases). The CDR3 is 11 amino acids. Germline V CDR1 and CDR2: DFQATT, SNEGSKA (reference sequence). DNA of the CDR3: TGCAGGGTTGAGGGACTCAATGAGCAGTTCTTC. Translated: CRVEGLNEQFF.